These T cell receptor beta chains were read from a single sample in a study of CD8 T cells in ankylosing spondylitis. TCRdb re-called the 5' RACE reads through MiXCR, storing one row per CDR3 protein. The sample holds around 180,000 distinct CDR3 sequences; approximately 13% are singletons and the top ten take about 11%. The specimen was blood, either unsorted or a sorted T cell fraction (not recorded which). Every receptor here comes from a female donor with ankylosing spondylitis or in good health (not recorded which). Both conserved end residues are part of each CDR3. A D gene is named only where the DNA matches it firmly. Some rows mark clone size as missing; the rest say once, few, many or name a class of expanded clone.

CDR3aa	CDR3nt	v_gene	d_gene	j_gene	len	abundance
CSAGGTSGYNEQFF	TGCAGTGCTGGGGGGACTAGCGGGTACAATGAGCAGTTCTTC	TRBV20-1	TRBD2	TRBJ2-1	14	many
CASSFRQGMFQPQHF	TGTGCCAGCAGTTTCCGACAGGGGATGTTTCAGCCCCAGCATTTT	TRBV12-3/TRBV12-4	TRBD1	TRBJ1-5	15	.
CASSQGTSGRGDTQYF	TGTGCCAGCAGCCAGGGGACTAGCGGGAGGGGAGATACGCAGTATTTT	TRBV3-1	TRBD2	TRBJ2-3	16	many
CASSPWKDQPQHF	TGTGCCAGCTCACCATGGAAAGATCAGCCCCAGCATTTT	TRBV18	.	TRBJ1-5	13	.
CASSPNREATEAFF	TGTGCCAGCAGTCCGAACAGGGAAGCCACTGAAGCTTTCTTT	TRBV28	.	TRBJ1-1	14	.
CATGPQGYTEAFF	TGTGCCACTGGACCACAGGGGTACACTGAAGCTTTCTTT	TRBV10-3	TRBD1	TRBJ1-1	13	many
CASSDLGWYSQPQHF	TGTGCCAGCAGTGACCTTGGGTGGTATAGTCAGCCCCAGCATTTT	TRBV6-1	.	TRBJ1-5	15	many
CARSQTSRFSYNEQFF	TGTGCCAGAAGCCAGACTAGTCGGTTCTCCTACAATGAGCAGTTCTTC	TRBV5-3	.	TRBJ2-1	16	few
CASSQGLAPNQYNEQFF	TGTGCCAGCAGCCAGGGACTAGCGCCGAATCAATACAATGAGCAGTTCTTC	TRBV4-2	TRBD2	TRBJ2-1	17	many
CASSLRQGAYSYEQYF	TGTGCCAGCAGTTTACGACAGGGCGCCTATTCCTACGAGCAGTACTTC	TRBV27	TRBD1	TRBJ2-7	16	.
CASSASGQETQYF	TGTGCCAGCAGCGCTAGCGGCCAAGAGACCCAGTACTTC	TRBV12-3/TRBV12-4	TRBD2	TRBJ2-5	13	.
CASSSIRSYEGLSGGYTF	TGTGCCAGCAGCTCAATTCGGTCCTACGAGGGGTTATCAGGGGGCTACACCTTC	TRBV7-8	.	TRBJ1-2	18	many
CASSLTASAYNEQFF	TGTGCCAGCAGCTTAACGGCTAGCGCCTACAATGAGCAGTTCTTC	TRBV7-3	.	TRBJ2-1	15	.
CASSLEGGWGTEAFF	TGCGCCAGCAGCTTGGAAGGGGGATGGGGGACTGAAGCTTTCTTT	TRBV5-1	.	TRBJ1-1	15	many
CARRQTYLRGKDTQYF	TGTGCCAGGCGACAGACGTACCTAAGGGGGAAAGATACGCAGTATTTT	TRBV7-2	.	TRBJ2-3	16	many
CASSLGRVSKNIQYF	TGTGCCAGCAGCTTAGGCAGGGTATCGAAAAACATTCAGTACTTC	TRBV7-2	.	TRBJ2-4	15	few
CASSVATMESPLFF	TGTGCCAGCAGCGTAGCTACAATGGAGTCGCCACTGTTTTTT	TRBV9	.	TRBJ1-4	14	many
CASREGDGWSTDTQYF	TGTGCCAGCAGGGAAGGGGACGGTTGGAGCACAGATACGCAGTATTTT	TRBV5-5	.	TRBJ2-3	16	many
CASSLGGGYQPQHF	TGTGCCAGCAGTTTAGGAGGGGGCTATCAGCCCCAGCATTTT	TRBV28	TRBD1	TRBJ1-5	14	many
CASSRPRGRLEETQYF	TGTGCCAGCAGCCGCCCTCGGGGCCGACTGGAGGAGACCCAGTACTTC	TRBV7-8	.	TRBJ2-5	16	few
CSVGTSGRSSYNEQFF	TGCAGCGTTGGGACTAGCGGGAGAAGCTCCTACAATGAGCAGTTCTTC	TRBV29-1	TRBD2	TRBJ2-1	16	many
CATSDPTRKNTGELFF	TGTGCCACCAGTGACCCGACACGGAAGAACACCGGGGAGCTGTTTTTT	TRBV24-1	.	TRBJ2-2	16	many
CASSLYDGYTGELFF	TGTGCCAGCAGTTTGTATGACGGGTACACCGGGGAGCTGTTTTTT	TRBV27	.	TRBJ2-2	15	few
CASSLGQQETQYF	TGCGCCAGCAGCTTGGGGCAGCAAGAGACCCAGTACTTC	TRBV7-8	.	TRBJ2-5	13	many
CASSDLDRTGLVFNEQFF	TGTGCCAGCAGTGACCTCGACAGAACGGGACTAGTCTTCAATGAGCAGTTCTTC	TRBV6-2/TRBV6-3	TRBD2	TRBJ2-1	18	many
CASRRGLADPYNEQFF	TGTGCCAGCAGGAGGGGACTAGCGGACCCCTACAATGAGCAGTTCTTC	TRBV12-3/TRBV12-4	TRBD2	TRBJ2-1	16	many
CASSQVVTDTQYF	TGTGCCAGCAGCCAAGTTGTGACAGATACGCAGTATTTT	TRBV3-1	.	TRBJ2-3	13	many
CASSQIRGGFEQYF	TGTGCCAGCAGCCAAATTCGGGGGGGGTTCGAGCAGTACTTC	TRBV12-3/TRBV12-4	TRBD2	TRBJ2-7	14	.
CASQSVLGQGSEAFF	TGCGCCAGCCAATCCGTCCTCGGGCAGGGCTCTGAAGCTTTCTTT	TRBV5-1	.	TRBJ1-1	15	many
CSARSGQGNQPQHF	TGCAGTGCTAGGTCCGGACAGGGCAATCAGCCCCAGCATTTT	TRBV20-1	TRBD1	TRBJ1-5	14	many
CASSWGQPIGFYEQYF	TGCGCCAGCAGCTGGGGACAGCCTATAGGATTCTACGAGCAGTACTTC	TRBV5-1	TRBD1	TRBJ2-7	16	few
CASSYETGPYEQYF	TGTGCCAGCAGTTACGAGACAGGGCCCTACGAGCAGTACTTC	TRBV6-5	TRBD1	TRBJ2-7	14	.
CASSPEGQNTEAFF	TGTGCCAGCAGTCCTGAGGGACAGAACACTGAAGCTTTCTTT	TRBV6-2/TRBV6-3	.	TRBJ1-1	14	.